One and the same sample provided the 24 T cell receptor beta chains below, sequenced in a study of breast tumors, draining lymph nodes, adjacent tissues (dated by TCRdb to 2016 to 2018). Libraries were made using multiplex PCR. Sequencing used an Illumina HiSeq 2000. TCRdb passed the public sequencing reads through fastp at Q25 and MiXCR, retaining productive beta sequences. For every CDR3 protein sequence, its rows merge into one entry that carries the most common genes and DNA. The sample data list tens of thousands of distinct CDR3 sequences, and approximately 30% of these were observed just once. More than 8% of the sample belongs to the ten largest clones. Lymph node samples came from the axillary draining lymph nodes of breast cancer patients. Input material: axillary lymph node tissue. Every receptor here comes from a female donor with breast cancer. Some clones in this sample may be carry-over from other donors' samples.

The rearrangement joins TRBV7-9 to TRBJ2-5; 7 bases line up with TRBD2. Trimming took 3 bases from V and 4 from J; bases not matched to a gene: 5. Germline-derived CDR1 and CDR2 are SEHNR and FQNEAQ (reference sequence). This CDR3 has 14 amino acids. CDR3 sequence reads: CASSFGGSSETQYF. The CDR3 bases are TGTGCCAGCAGCTTCGGCGGGAGTTCAGAGACCCAGTACTTC.

In this sample, this clonotype turned up many times. The chain uses TRBV27 and TRBJ2-7, with D possibly TRBD2 on 6 matching bases. Germline V gene sequence: CDR1 MNHEY, CDR2 SMNVEV (reference sequence). The CDR3 is 15 amino acids. The ends were cut back, 6 bases at V and 5 bases at J, with 20 bases in the middle. This chain's CDR3 is CASSEKGPGGDEQYF. DNA for the CDR3: TGTGCCAGCAGCGAAAAGGGGCCGGGCGGGGACGAGCAGTACTTC.

This sequence joins TRBV6-4 and TRBJ1-2; D is perhaps TRBD1 (6 bases). The V end lost 4 bases, the J end lost 2 bases, and 14 bases lay between the germline ends. The CDR3 consists of 15 residues. CDR1 is MRHNA and CDR2 is SNTAGT in the germline V gene. CDR3: CASSARQGPNYGYTF. The CDR3 nucleotides read TGTGCCAGCAGTGCTAGGCAGGGGCCGAACTATGGCTACACCTTC.

This clonotype was observed many times. The chain has TRBV18 and TRBJ2-2; 10 nucleotides agree with TRBD2. CDR3 length: 17 residues. In germline, CDR1 is KGHSH, CDR2 LQKENI. V lost 2 bases and J lost 3; bases outside the gene matches: 6. CDR3 in amino acids: CASSPASGSWDTGELFF. CDR3 nucleotides: TGTGCCAGCTCACCAGCTAGCGGGAGTTGGGACACCGGGGAGCTGTTTTTT.

This clonotype was detected ten times or more. The chain links TRBV20-1 to TRBJ1-1, with 7 bases that match TRBD1. There are 13 residues in the CDR3. Germline V gene data show CDR1 as DFQATT and CDR2 as SNEGSKA (reference sequence). With 5 bases clipped from V and 3 bases from J, the junction kept 6 bases outside the gene matches. Here the CDR3 reads CSAGGQVDTEAFF. DNA for the CDR3: TGCAGTGCTGGAGGACAGGTTGACACTGAAGCTTTCTTT.

The gene calls are TRBV28 and TRBJ2-2; D call uncertain. V gave up 9 bases and J gave up 0 bases, with 11 bases separating them. CDR1 and CDR2 from the germline V gene are MDHEN and SYDVKM. The CDR3 length is 14 residues. CDR3 residues: CASLESPNTGELFF. DNA of the CDR3: TGTGCCAGTCTGGAGTCCCCGAACACCGGGGAGCTGTTTTTT.

The chain recombines TRBV12-3 or TRBV12-4 with TRBJ1-2; no reliable D call. Trimming took off 6 bases at V and 8 bases at J, with 19 bases between the two ends. This CDR3 is built from 14 residues. CDR3 in amino acids: CASSPQVSREGYTF. In DNA, the CDR3 is TGTGCCAGCAGCCCACAAGTCTCTAGGGAAGGCTACACCTTC.

This clonotype was observed a single time. At one end the junction does not follow the germline gene, possibly because of a read error. The chain carries TRBV5-1 and TRBJ2-3, with TRBD2 as a possible D gene (7 bases). This CDR3 has 15 amino acids. Germline V gene sequence: CDR1 SGHRS, CDR2 YFSETQ. The CDR3 spells CACSPGPGGTDTQYF. DNA for the CDR3: TGCGCCTGCAGCCCGGGACCGGGGGGCACCGATACGCAGTATTTT. The variable domain in full, completed from reference TRBV5-1 and TRBJ2-3, reads KAGVTQTPRYLIKTRGQQVTLSCSPISGHRSVSWYQQTPGQGLQFLFEYFSETQRNKGNFPGRFSGRQFSNSRSEMNVSTLELGDSALYLCACSPGPGGTDTQYFGPGTRLTVL.

This clonotype came up many times. This chain uses TRBV20-1 with TRBJ2-2, with 9 bases that match TRBD2. CDR1 and CDR2 from the germline V gene are DFQATT and SNEGSKA (reference sequence). The CDR3 has 16 amino acids. V shed 3 bases, J shed 4 bases, and the junction held 9 bases outside the gene matches. The CDR3: CSASSRTSEITGELFF. Written as DNA, the CDR3 is TGCAGTGCTAGTTCGAGGACTAGCGAGATCACCGGGGAGCTGTTTTTT.

Details on this clonotype: The conserved phenylalanine or tryptophan normally closing the CDR3 is absent here, so this likely arose from a read error. V gene TRBV7-2 combines with J gene TRBJ1-2; TRBD1 matches at 10 bases. V gave up 5 bases and J gave up 8 bases; unmatched junction bases: 8. Germline assignment: CDR1 SGHTA and CDR2 FQGNSA. The CDR3 contains 14 residues. The CDR3: CASSTGQGTWGYTS. CDR3 sequence (DNA): TGTGCCAGCAGCACGGGACAGGGGACCTGGGGCTACACCTCC.

This sequence joins TRBV7-8 and TRBJ2-1, with 15 nucleotides matching TRBD2. The ends lost 10 bases at V and 13 bases at J; junction bases unmatched: 20. This CDR3 is 17 amino acids long. Germline loops: CDR1 SGHVS, CDR2 FQNEAQ. The CDR3 nucleotides are TGTGCCACCCATATCGGACTAGCGGGAGGGCCGGGCAATCAACAGTTCTTC. Translation: CATHIGLAGGPGNQQFF.

Turning to this clonotype: Just one base apart from a much larger clone, this may be a read error. The CDR3 bases are TGTGCCAGCAGCCTGACTAGCGGCACAATTAGAGCCGGGGAGCTGTTTTTT. Its protein is CASSLTSGTIRAGELFF. The chain employs TRBV11-2 and TRBJ2-2; the match to TRBD2 covers 9 bases. Trimming took 5 bases from V and 6 from J; bases not matched to a gene: 13. This CDR3 comprises 17 residues. The germline V gene has CDR1 SGHAT and CDR2 FQNNGV.

The rearrangement links TRBV12-3 or TRBV12-4 to TRBJ2-5, with D perhaps given as TRBD1 or TRBD2 (6 bases each). V gave up 5 bases and J gave up 4 bases, with 11 bases separating them. This CDR3 spans 13 amino acids. CDR3 nucleotides: TGTGCCAGCAGTACGGGGGCGGGAGAGACCCAGTACTTC. Translation gives CASSTGAGETQYF.

This clonotype occurred many times. The chain links TRBV6-5 to TRBJ2-1; D possibly uses TRBD1 or TRBD2 (6 bases each). Germline V gene sequence: CDR1 MNHEY, CDR2 SVGAGI. The CDR3 has 12 amino acids. Trimming stripped 3 bases from V and 9 bases from J, with 9 bases between. CDR3 nucleotides: TGTGCCAGCAGTTATCGGGGGCGTGAGCAGTTCTTC. This sequence encodes CASSYRGREQFF.

This clonotype was detected ten times or more. The chain employs TRBV7-2 and TRBJ1-2; 10 positions match TRBD1. V gave up 6 bases and J gave up 8 bases; unmatched junction bases: 9. CDR3 length: 14 residues. Germline V gene lookup returns CDR1 SGHTA and CDR2 FQGNSA. The CDR3 DNA reads as TGTGCCAGCAGTTCGGGACAGGGGTCGCGAGGCTACACCTTC. This encodes CASSSGQGSRGYTF. Based on the CDR3 plus reference TRBV7-2 and TRBJ1-2, the full variable domain is GAGVSQSPSNKVTEKGKDVELRCDPISGHTALYWYRQSLGQGLEFLIYFQGNSAPDKSGLPSDRFSAERTGGSVSTLTIQRTQQEDSAVYLCASSSGQGSRGYTFGSGTRLTVV.

This clonotype was recorded at least ten times. This chain uses TRBV4-1 with TRBJ2-5; TRBD2 matches 8 bases. V dropped 1 base and J dropped 1; count of bases not matched to a gene: 5. The CDR3 is made up of 16 amino acids. CDR1 and CDR2 from the germline V gene are MGHRA and YSYEKL. The CDR3 is CASSQGTTSGQETQYF. The CDR3 nucleotides are TGCGCCAGCAGCCAAGGTACCACTAGCGGCCAAGAGACCCAGTACTTC.

The rearrangement uses TRBV11-2 and TRBJ1-4; tentative D call: TRBD1 (6 bases). CDR1 and CDR2 (germline): SGHAT, FQNNGV. With 0 bases removed from V and 10 bases from J, the gap between germline ends came to 12 bases. CDR3 length: 14 amino acids. CDR3 coding DNA: TGTGCCAGCAGCTTAGACGGGGGGGGCCTAAAACTGTTTTTT. It is translated as CASSLDGGGLKLFF.

This clonotype was seen many times. The chain has TRBV20-1 and TRBJ2-2; the D gene is possibly TRBD1 (6 bases). V was shortened by 5 bases and J by 1 base, with 11 bases between the two germline ends. CDR3 length: 14 amino acids. Germline V CDR1 and CDR2: DFQATT, SNEGSKA (reference sequence). The CDR3 DNA is TGCAGTGCTTCGGGACACGGGAACACCGGGGAGCTGTTTTTT. Encoded protein: CSASGHGNTGELFF.

This chain connects TRBV3-1 to TRBJ1-5; TRBD1 agrees at 8 bases. The junction had 5 bases not matched to a gene; V was cut back by 2 bases and J by 5 bases. Germline assignment: CDR1 LGHDT and CDR2 YNNKEL (reference sequence). CDR3 length equals 15 residues. CDR3 residues: CASSQPGTGDQPQHF. The CDR3 DNA reads as TGTGCCAGCAGCCAACCCGGGACAGGAGATCAGCCCCAGCATTTT.

The chain uses TRBV20-1 and TRBJ2-7; 8 bases are a match to TRBD2. CDR3 length: 16 residues. Germline V gives CDR1 DFQATT, CDR2 SNEGSKA (reference sequence). Trimming removed 5 bases from V and 0 bases from J; junction bases left unmatched: 12. The CDR3 spells CSAEDRSGRGSYEQYF. CDR3 in DNA: TGCAGTGCTGAAGATCGGAGCGGGAGAGGCTCCTACGAGCAGTACTTC.

This rearrangement joins TRBV7-9 to TRBJ1-1, with D tentatively TRBD1 (6 bases). CDR1 and CDR2 from the germline V gene are SEHNR and FQNEAQ (reference sequence). V dropped 5 bases and J dropped 3 bases, with 13 bases sitting between them. The CDR3 covers 14 residues. As DNA, the CDR3 is TGTGCCAGCAGCCAACAGGGTGGTGACACTGAAGCTTTCTTT. Residues: CASSQQGGDTEAFF.

In regard to this clonotype: At one of its ends the junction is not consistent with the germline gene, which may arise from a read error. This chain connects TRBV20-1 to TRBJ1-2, with D maybe TRBD1 (5 bases). CDR1 and CDR2 from the germline V gene are DFQATT and SNEGSKA (reference sequence). The CDR3 contains 12 residues. Written as DNA, the CDR3 is TGCGGTGCTAGACTCGACAGCAATGGCCACACCTTC. It encodes CGARLDSNGHTF.

This clonotype was detected many times. The V call is TRBV5-4, the J call TRBJ1-2, with D possibly TRBD1 on 6 matching bases. Germline lookup yields CDR1 SGHNT and CDR2 YYREEE (reference sequence). Deletions cut 4 bases from V and 4 bases from J, with 14 bases between. CDR3 length equals 14 residues. The CDR3 region has the DNA TGTGCCAGCAGCCTAATACCGGACAGCTATGGCTACACCTTC. Residues: CASSLIPDSYGYTF. The complete variable domain, with remaining parts taken from reference TRBV5-4 and TRBJ1-2, reads ETGVTQSPTHLIKTRGQQVTLRCSSQSGHNTVSWYQQALGQGPQFIFQYYREEENGRGNFPPRFSGLQFPNYSSELNVNALELDDSALYLCASSLIPDSYGYTFGSGTRLTVV.

Many counts were recorded for this clonotype. CDR3 amino acids: CASSQPRDGGNQPQHF. The CDR3 DNA reads TGCGCCAGCAGCCAGCCCCGGGACGGGGGCAATCAGCCCCAGCATTTT. This chain uses TRBV4-1 with TRBJ1-5; D might be TRBD1 (5 bases). V lost 3 bases and J 2 bases, leaving 14 bases between the germline ends. The CDR3 covers 16 residues. The germline gives CDR1 MGHRA, CDR2 YSYEKL.